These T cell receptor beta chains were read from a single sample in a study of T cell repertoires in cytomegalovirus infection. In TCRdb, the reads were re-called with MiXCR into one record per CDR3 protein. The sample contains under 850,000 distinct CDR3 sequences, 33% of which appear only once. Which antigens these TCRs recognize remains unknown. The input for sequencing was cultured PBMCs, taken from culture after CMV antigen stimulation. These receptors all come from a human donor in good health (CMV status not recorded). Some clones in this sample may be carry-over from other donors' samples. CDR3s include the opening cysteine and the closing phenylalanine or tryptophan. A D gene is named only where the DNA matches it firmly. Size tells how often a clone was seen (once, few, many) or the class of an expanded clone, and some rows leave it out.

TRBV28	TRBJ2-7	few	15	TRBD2	CASSLGLQISYEQYF	TGTGCCAGCAGTTTGGGACTACAGATCTCCTACGAGCAGTACTTC
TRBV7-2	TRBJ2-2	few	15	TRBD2	CASASGLAGPGELFF	TGTGCCAGCGCCTCGGGACTAGCGGGACCCGGGGAGCTGTTTTTT
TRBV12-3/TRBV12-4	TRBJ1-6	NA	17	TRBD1	CASSLRDRDGYNSPLHF	TGTGCCAGCAGTCTCCGGGACAGGGACGGCTATAATTCACCCCTCCACTTT
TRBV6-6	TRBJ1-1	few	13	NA	CASSYPPGAEAFF	TGTGCCAGCAGTTACCCTCCCGGAGCTGAAGCTTTCTTT
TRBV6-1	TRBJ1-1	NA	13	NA	CASSVAGLTEAFF	TGTGCCAGCAGTGTAGCGGGGCTCACTGAAGCTTTCTTT
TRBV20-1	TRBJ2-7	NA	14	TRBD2	CSARVPAGANEQYF	TGCAGTGCTAGAGTACCAGCGGGAGCTAACGAGCAGTACTTC
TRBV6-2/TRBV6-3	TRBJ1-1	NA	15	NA	CASSYWVTGDLEAFF	TGTGCCAGCAGTTATTGGGTAACCGGGGACTTGGAAGCTTTCTTT
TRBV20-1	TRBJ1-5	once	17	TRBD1	CSAFRPSGTGGFQPQHF	TGCAGTGCCTTCCGGCCCTCCGGGACAGGGGGATTTCAGCCCCAGCATTTT
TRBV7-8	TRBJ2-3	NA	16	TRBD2	CASSPRTSGGADTQYF	TGTGCCAGCAGCCCGCGGACTAGCGGGGGGGCGGATACGCAGTATTTT
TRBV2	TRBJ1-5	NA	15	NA	CASSEGQLSNQPQHF	TGTGCCAGCAGCGAAGGACAGTTAAGCAATCAGCCCCAGCATTTT
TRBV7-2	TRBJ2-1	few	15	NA	CASSLRERGRDSGFF	TGTGCCAGCAGCTTAAGGGAGAGGGGGCGGGATTCCGGCTTCTTC
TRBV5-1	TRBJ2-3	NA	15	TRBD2	CASGKGLAGVDTQYF	TGCGCCAGCGGGAAGGGACTAGCGGGAGTGGATACGCAGTATTTT
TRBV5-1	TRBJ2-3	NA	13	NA	CASSLRPEDTQYF	TGCGCCAGCAGCTTACGCCCTGAAGATACGCAGTATTTT
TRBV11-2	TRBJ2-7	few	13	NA	CASSSTPGFEQYF	TGTGCCAGCAGCTCTACCCCTGGATTCGAGCAGTACTTC
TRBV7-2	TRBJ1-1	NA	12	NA	CASSLAGFRAFF	TGTGCCAGCAGCTTAGCTGGGTTTAGGGCTTTCTTT
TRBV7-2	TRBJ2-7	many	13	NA	CASSNRMGTEQYF	TGTGCCAGCAGCAACAGGATGGGAACCGAGCAGTACTTC
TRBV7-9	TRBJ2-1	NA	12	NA	CASSLVRTQQFF	TGTGCCAGCAGCTTAGTAAGGACGCAGCAGTTCTTC
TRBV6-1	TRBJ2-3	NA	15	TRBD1	CASKRGTGFSDTQYF	TGTGCCAGCAAACGCGGGACAGGGTTTTCAGATACGCAGTATTTT